This T cell receptor (beta chain) was profiled in a study of neoadjuvant anti-PD-1 for oral cavity cancer. On the study more broadly: Non-progressing patients received a fourth nivolumab dose near day 43, then surgery on days 50-56.

Profiling relied on immunoSEQ multiplex PCR, and the TCRdb table lists in-frame clones only, not all of them. The sample lists 70,000 to 95,000 clones, less than 85% seen once, with roughly 3% in the top ten. V was pared by 1 base and J by 6 bases, with 8 bases between. This CDR3 contains 13 residues. Germline CDR1 and CDR2: SGHRS and YFSETQ. V and J are TRBV5-1 and TRBJ2-1; D remains unclear. The source of this sequence is a person aged 35 to 85 with oral cavity squamous cell carcinoma. This sample comprised PBMCs, obtained before nivolumab (anti-PD-1) treatment. The CDR3 DNA is TGCGCCAGCAGCTTGTTACGGGCCAATGAGCAGTTCTTC. This sequence encodes CASSLLRANEQFF.